The following is a T cell receptor beta chain sequence with its context. Its antigen is not identified. The data were obtained in a study of cytomegalovirus exposure and HLA in healthy donors. Study-level background: An earlier analysis found around 100 million unique TCR beta sequences from around 180 million T cells. The Caucasian-associated ancestry cluster held about 80% of roughly 400 genotyped donors.

Germline lookup yields CDR1 SQVTM and CDR2 ANQGSEA. The CDR3 runs to 11 residues. Whole-study results and caveats: In a later analysis, donors in an Asian-associated ancestry cluster reportedly had fewer N-insertions in productive TCRs than the cohort mean.

60 Vbeta and 13 Jbeta primers were used in PCR. Sequencing used immunoSEQ multiplex PCR; TCRdb keeps in-frame clones, though not all of them. The table lists about 130,000 clones, about 80% of them singletons, with roughly 4% in the top ten. This rearrangement joins TRBV29-1 to TRBJ2-5; 8 bases agree with TRBD1. The J call could be wrong; TRBJ2-7 is a better fit for the DNA end. Sequencing was done on a sample of PBMCs. The clonotype was recovered from a woman in her thirties or forties in good health and CMV-seronegative. The CDR3 sequence: CSVGDRGEQYF. CDR3 coding DNA: TGCAGCGTTGGAGACAGGGGCGAGCAGTACTTC.